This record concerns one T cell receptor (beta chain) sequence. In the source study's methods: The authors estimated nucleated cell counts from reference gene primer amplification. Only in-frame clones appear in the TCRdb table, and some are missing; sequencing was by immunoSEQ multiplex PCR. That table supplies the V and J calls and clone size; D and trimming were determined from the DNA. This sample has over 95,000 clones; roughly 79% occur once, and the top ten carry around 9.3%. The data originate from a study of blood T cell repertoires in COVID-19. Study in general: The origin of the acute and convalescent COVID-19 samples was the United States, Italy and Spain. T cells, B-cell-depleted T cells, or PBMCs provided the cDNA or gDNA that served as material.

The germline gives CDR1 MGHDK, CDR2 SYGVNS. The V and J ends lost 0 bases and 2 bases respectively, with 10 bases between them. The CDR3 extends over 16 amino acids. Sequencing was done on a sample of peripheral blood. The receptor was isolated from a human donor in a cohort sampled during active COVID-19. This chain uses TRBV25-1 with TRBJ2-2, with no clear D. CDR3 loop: CASSEYLGRNTGELFF. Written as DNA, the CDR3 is TGTGCCAGCAGTGAATATCTAGGCAGAAACACCGGGGAGCTGTTTTTT. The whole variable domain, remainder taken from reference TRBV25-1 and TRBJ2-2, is EADIYQTPRYLVIGTGKKITLECSQTMGHDKMYWYQQDPGMELHLIHYSYGVNSTEKGDLSSESTVSRIRTEHFPLTLESARPSHTSQYLCASSEYLGRNTGELFFGEGSRLTVL.